The 9 T cell receptor beta chains below come from one sample, sequenced in a study of blood T cell repertoires in COVID-19. Sequencing used immunoSEQ multiplex PCR; TCRdb keeps in-frame clones, though not all of them. The table includes about 60,000 clones, approximately 86% detected once. The sample was peripheral blood. These receptor sequences come from a man in his 60s with acute or convalescent COVID-19.

The chain carries TRBV6-5 and TRBJ2-2; 7 bases map to TRBD1. The CDR3 extends over 14 amino acids. Germline-derived CDR1 and CDR2 are MNHEY and SVGAGI. V lost 6 bases to trimming and J lost 7 bases; unmatched junction nucleotides: 8. In DNA form, the CDR3 reads TGTGCCAGCAGGCAAACAGGGGCCGGCGGGGAGCTGTTTTTT. Translation gives CASRQTGAGGELFF.

This chain uses TRBV28 with TRBJ2-6, with D possibly matching TRBD2 (5 bases). This CDR3 has 13 residues. Germline CDR1 reads MDHEN; CDR2 reads SYDVKM. Trimming removed 8 bases at V and 0 bases at J, with 5 bases between. CDR3 nucleotide sequence: TGTGCCAGCCGGGGCTCTGGGGCCAACGTCCTGACTTTC. Translation gives CASRGSGANVLTF.

The chain joins TRBV5-1 to TRBJ1-2; TRBD1 aligns across 7 bases. V shed 0 bases, J shed 4 bases, and the junction held 6 bases outside the gene matches. The germline V gene has CDR1 SGHRS and CDR2 YFSETQ. This CDR3 region has 15 residues. The CDR3 bases are TGCGCCAGCAGCTTGGCGACAGGGAAGAGCTATGGCTACACCTTC. Translation: CASSLATGKSYGYTF. Full variable domain (remainder filled in from reference TRBV5-1 and TRBJ1-2): KAGVTQTPRYLIKTRGQQVTLSCSPISGHRSVSWYQQTPGQGLQFLFEYFSETQRNKGNFPGRFSGRQFSNSRSEMNVSTLELGDSALYLCASSLATGKSYGYTFGSGTRLTVV.

The J gene is TRBJ2-1, the V gene TRBV4-2; 9 bases align to TRBD2. There are 14 residues in the CDR3. Looked up from germline, CDR1 is LGHNA and CDR2 is YNFKEQ. J lost 16 bases, V lost 4 bases, and 14 bases had no gene match. CDR3 residues: CASSPHPRRTSVFF. The DNA for the CDR3 is TGTGCCAGCAGCCCACACCCCCGGAGGACTAGCGTATTCTTC.

The V and J genes are TRBV28 and TRBJ2-1; TRBD2 matches at 12 bases. Germline loops: CDR1 MDHEN, CDR2 SYDVKM. CDR3 length: 17 residues. Germline trimming cut 5 bases from V and 0 bases from J; bases unmatched to any gene: 5. In DNA form, the CDR3 reads TGTGCCAGCAGTCGTGGACTAGCGGGAAGCTCCTACAATGAGCAGTTCTTC. Protein product: CASSRGLAGSSYNEQFF.

The chain is built from TRBV9 and TRBJ2-1; D uncertain. CDR1 and CDR2 (germline): SGDLS, YYNGEE. The CDR3 length is 15 residues. V was cut by 4 bases and J by 5 bases, with 16 bases left in between. The CDR3 loop reads CASSTRDYPHNEQFF. CDR3 nucleotides: TGTGCCAGCAGCACCCGAGATTACCCTCACAATGAGCAGTTCTTC.

V is TRBV18 and J is TRBJ2-3, with TRBD2 as a possible D gene (5 bases). Germline V gene lookup returns CDR1 KGHSH and CDR2 LQKENI. Trimming shortened V by 2 bases and J by 0 bases, and 21 bases separated the two germline ends. The CDR3 runs to 19 residues. CDR3 nucleotides: TGTGCCAGCTCACCAAAAGAGCCCTCGGCGGACTCTAGCACAGATACGCAGTATTTT. Translated: CASSPKEPSADSSTDTQYF.

This chain links TRBV27 with TRBJ2-3; unclear D gene. V gave up 2 bases and J gave up 0 bases, with 9 bases separating them. Germline CDR1 is MNHEY and CDR2 is SMNVEV (reference sequence). The CDR3 extends over 15 amino acids. This CDR3 is CASSLHSLSTDTQYF. The CDR3 nucleotides are TGTGCCAGCAGTTTACACTCTCTTAGCACAGATACGCAGTATTTT.

For the CDR3, the DNA is TGTGCCAGCAGCCCCCGTCGAGAGTCTAGCACAGATACGCAGTATTTT. This sequence encodes CASSPRRESSTDTQYF. V and J are TRBV9 and TRBJ2-3, with unresolved D. The germline gives CDR1 SGDLS, CDR2 YYNGEE. The CDR3 spans 16 residues. V was pared by 4 bases and J by 0 bases, with 15 bases between.